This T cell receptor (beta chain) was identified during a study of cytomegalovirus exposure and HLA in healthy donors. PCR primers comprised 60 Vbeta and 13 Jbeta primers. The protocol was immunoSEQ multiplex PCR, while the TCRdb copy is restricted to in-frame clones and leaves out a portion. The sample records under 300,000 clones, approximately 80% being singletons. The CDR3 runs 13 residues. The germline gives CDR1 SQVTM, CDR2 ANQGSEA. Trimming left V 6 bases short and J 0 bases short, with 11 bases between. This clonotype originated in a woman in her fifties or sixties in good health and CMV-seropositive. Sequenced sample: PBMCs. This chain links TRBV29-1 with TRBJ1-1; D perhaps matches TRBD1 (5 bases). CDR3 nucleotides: TGCAGCGTAGCAGGGATAATGAACACTGAAGCTTTCTTT. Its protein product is CSVAGIMNTEAFF.